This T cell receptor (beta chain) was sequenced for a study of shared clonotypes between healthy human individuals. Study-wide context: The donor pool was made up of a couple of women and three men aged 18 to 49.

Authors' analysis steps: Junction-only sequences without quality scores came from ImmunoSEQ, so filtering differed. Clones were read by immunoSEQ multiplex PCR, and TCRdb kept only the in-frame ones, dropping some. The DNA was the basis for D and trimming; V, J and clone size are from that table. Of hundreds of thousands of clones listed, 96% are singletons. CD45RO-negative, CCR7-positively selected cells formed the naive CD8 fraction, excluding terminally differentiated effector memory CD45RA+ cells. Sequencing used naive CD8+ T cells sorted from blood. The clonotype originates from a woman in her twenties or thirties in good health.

Written as DNA, the CDR3 is TGTGCCAGCAGAAGATACCGGGCCCCAGGGACCTACGAGCAGTACTTC. Translation: CASRRYRAPGTYEQYF. V usage is TRBV11-2 and J usage is TRBJ2-7, with a weak D call TRBD1 (5 bases). The V end lost 6 bases, the J end lost 2 bases, and 20 bases lay between the germline ends. The germline gives CDR1 SGHAT, CDR2 FQNNGV. The CDR3 length is 16 residues.